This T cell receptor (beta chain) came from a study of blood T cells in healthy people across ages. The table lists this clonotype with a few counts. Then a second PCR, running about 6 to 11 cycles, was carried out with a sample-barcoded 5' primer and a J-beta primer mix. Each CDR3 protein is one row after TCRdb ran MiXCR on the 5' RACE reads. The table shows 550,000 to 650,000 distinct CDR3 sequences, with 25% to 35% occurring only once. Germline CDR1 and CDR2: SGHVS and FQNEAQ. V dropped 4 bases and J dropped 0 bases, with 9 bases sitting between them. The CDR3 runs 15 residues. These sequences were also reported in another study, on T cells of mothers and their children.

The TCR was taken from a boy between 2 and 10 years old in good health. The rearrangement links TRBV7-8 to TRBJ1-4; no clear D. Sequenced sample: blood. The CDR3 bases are TGTGCCAGCAGCTCGTTGAGGGCAACTAATGAAAAACTGTTTTTT. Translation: CASSSLRATNEKLFF. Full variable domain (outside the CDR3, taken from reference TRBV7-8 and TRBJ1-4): GAGVSQSPRYKVAKRGQDVALRCDPISGHVSLFWYQQALGQGPEFLTYFQNEAQLDKSGLPSDRFFAERPEGSVSTLKIQRTQQEDSAVYLCASSSLRATNEKLFFGSGTQLSVL.